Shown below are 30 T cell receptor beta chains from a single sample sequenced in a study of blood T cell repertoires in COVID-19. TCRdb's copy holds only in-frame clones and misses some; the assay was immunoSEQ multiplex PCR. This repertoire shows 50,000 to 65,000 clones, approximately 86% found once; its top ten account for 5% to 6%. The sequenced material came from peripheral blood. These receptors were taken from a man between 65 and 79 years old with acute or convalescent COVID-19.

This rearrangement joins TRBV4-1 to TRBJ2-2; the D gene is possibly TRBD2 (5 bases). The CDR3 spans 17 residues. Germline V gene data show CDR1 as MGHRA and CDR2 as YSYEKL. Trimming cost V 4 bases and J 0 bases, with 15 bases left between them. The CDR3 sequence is CASSPPMGSANTGELFF. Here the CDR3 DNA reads TGCGCCAGCAGCCCCCCCATGGGGAGCGCGAACACCGGGGAGCTGTTTTTT.

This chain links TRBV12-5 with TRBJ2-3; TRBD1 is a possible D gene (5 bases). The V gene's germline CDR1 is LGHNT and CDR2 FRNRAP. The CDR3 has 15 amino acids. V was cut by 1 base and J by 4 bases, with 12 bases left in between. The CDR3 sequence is CASGLDQGGADTQYF. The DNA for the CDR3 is TGTGCTAGTGGTTTGGATCAGGGTGGGGCAGATACGCAGTATTTT.

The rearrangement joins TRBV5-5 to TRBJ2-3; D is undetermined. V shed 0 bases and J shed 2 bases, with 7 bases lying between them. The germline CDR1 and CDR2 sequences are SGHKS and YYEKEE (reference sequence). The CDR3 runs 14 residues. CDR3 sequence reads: CASSLGIHTDTQYF. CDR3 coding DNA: TGTGCCAGCAGCTTGGGTATACACACAGATACGCAGTATTTT.

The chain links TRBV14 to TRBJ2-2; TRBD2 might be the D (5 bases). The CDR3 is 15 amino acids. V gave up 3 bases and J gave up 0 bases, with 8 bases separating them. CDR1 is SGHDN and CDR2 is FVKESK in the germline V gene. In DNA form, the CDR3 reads TGTGCCAGCAGCCAGAGGGTGGCGAACACCGGGGAGCTGTTTTTT. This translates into CASSQRVANTGELFF.

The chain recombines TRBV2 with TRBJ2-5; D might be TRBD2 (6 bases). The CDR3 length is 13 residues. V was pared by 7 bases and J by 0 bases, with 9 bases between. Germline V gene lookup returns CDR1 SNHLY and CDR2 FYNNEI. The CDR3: CASNREYQETQYF. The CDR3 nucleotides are TGTGCCAGCAACCGGGAGTACCAAGAGACCCAGTACTTC.

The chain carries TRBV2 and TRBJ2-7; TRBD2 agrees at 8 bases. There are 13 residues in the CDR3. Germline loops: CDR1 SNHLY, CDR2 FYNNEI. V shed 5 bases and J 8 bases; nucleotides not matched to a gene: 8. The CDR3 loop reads CASSLGGGRQQYF. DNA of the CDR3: TGTGCCAGCAGTCTCGGCGGGGGGAGGCAGCAGTACTTC.

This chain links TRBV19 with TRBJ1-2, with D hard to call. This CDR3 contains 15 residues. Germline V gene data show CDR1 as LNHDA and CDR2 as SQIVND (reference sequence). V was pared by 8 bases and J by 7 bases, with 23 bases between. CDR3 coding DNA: TGTGCCAGTTGCCTGGTCTGGACCTCCGGAGGTGGCTACACCTTC. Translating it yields CASCLVWTSGGGYTF.

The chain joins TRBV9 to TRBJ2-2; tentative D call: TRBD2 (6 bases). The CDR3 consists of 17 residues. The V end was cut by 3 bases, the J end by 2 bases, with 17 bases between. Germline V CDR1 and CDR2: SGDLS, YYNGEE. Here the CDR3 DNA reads TGTGCCAGCAGCGGCAAAGGAGCGGCGGGAAACACCGGGGAGCTGTTTTTT. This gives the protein CASSGKGAAGNTGELFF.

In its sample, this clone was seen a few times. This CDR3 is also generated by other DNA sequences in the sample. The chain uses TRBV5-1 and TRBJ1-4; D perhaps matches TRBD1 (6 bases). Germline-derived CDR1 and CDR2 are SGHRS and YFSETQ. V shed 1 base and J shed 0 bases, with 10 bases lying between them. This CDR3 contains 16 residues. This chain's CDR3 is CASSLRQVATNEKLFF. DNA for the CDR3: TGCGCCAGCAGCTTGCGACAGGTTGCAACTAATGAAAAACTGTTTTTT.

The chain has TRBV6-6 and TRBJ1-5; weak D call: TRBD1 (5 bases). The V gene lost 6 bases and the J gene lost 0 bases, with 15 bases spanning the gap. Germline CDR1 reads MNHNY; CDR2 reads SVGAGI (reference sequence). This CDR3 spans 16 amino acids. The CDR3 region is CASRSGHSDSNQPQHF. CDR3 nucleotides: TGTGCCAGCAGATCCGGACACTCAGATAGCAATCAGCCCCAGCATTTT.

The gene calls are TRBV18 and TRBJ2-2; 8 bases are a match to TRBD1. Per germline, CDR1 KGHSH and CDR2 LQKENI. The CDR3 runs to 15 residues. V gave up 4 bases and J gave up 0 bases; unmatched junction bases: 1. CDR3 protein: CASSLQGANTGELFF. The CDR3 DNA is TGTGCCAGCTCACTACAGGGGGCGAACACCGGGGAGCTGTTTTTT.

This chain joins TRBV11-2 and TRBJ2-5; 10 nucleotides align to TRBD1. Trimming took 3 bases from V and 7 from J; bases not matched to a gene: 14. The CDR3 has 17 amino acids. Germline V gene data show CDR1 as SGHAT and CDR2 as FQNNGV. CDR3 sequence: CASSFPGQGPLRRTQYF. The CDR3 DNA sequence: TGTGCCAGCAGCTTCCCGGGACAGGGGCCCCTTCGACGGACCCAGTACTTC.

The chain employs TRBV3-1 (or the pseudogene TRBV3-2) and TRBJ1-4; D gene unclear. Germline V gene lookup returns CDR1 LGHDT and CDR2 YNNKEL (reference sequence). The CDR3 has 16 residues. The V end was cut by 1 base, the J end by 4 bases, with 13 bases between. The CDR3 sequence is CASSQVSVRVNEKLFF. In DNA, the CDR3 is TGTGCCAGCAGCCAAGTCTCGGTGAGGGTTAATGAAAAACTGTTTTTT.

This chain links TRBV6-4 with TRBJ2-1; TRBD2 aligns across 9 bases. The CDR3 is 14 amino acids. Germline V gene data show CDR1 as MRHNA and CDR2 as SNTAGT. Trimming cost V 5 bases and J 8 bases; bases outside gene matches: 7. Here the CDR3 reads CASSIMGLADEQFF. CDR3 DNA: TGTGCCAGCAGTATCATGGGACTAGCCGATGAGCAGTTCTTC.

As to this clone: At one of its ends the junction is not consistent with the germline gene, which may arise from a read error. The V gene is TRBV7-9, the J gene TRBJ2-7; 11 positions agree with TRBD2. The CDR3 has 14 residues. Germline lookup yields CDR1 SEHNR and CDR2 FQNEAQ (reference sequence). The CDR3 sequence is CASSLVGSGGASRF. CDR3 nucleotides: TGTGCCAGCAGCTTAGTTGGTAGCGGGGGGGCCTCCCGCTTC.

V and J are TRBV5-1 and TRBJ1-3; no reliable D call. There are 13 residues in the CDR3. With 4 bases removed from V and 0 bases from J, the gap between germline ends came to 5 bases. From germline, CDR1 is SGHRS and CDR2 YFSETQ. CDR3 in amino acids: CASSQVSGNTIYF. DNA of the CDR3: TGCGCCAGCAGCCAGGTCTCTGGAAACACCATATATTTT.

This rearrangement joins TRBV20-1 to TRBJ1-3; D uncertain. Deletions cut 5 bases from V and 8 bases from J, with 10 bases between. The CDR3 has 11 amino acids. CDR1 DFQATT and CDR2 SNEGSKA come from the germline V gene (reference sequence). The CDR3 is CSAQFRDTIYF. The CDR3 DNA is TGCAGTGCTCAATTCCGGGACACCATATATTTT.

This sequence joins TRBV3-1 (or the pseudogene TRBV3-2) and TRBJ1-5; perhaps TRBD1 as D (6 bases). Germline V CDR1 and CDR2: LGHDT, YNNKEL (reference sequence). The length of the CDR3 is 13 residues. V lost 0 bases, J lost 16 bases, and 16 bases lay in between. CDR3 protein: CASSQDLAGQLHF. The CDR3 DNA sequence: TGTGCCAGCAGCCAAGATTTGGCAGGACAGCTTCATTTT.

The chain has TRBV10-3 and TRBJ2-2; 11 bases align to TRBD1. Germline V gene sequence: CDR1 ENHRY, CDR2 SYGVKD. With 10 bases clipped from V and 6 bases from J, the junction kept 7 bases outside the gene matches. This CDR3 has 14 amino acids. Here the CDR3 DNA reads TGTGCCACCGGGGACAGGGGGGGACCCGGGGAGCTGTTTTTT. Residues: CATGDRGGPGELFF.

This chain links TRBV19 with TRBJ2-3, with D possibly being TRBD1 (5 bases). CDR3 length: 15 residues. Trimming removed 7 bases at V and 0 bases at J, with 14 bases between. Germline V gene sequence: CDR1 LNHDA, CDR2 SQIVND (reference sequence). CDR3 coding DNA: TGTGCCAGTACCACCTCCAGGGTCAGCACAGATACGCAGTATTTT. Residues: CASTTSRVSTDTQYF. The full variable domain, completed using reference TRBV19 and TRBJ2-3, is DGGITQSPKYLFRKEGQNVTLSCEQNLNHDAMYWYRQDPGQGLRLIYYSQIVNDFQKGDIAEGYSVSREKKESFPLTVTSAQKNPTAFYLCASTTSRVSTDTQYFGPGTRLTVL.

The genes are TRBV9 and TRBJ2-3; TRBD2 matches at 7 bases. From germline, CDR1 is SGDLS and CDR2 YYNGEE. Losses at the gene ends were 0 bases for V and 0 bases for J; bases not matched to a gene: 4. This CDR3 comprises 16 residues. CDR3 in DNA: TGTGCCAGCAGCGTAGGGGAGGGGAGGAGCACAGATACGCAGTATTTT. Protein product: CASSVGEGRSTDTQYF.

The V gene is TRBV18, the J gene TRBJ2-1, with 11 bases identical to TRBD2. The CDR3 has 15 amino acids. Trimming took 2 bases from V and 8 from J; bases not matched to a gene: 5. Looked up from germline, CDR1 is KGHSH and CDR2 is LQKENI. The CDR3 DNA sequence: TGTGCCAGCTCACCAGTAGCGGGGGGGCTGGATGAGCAGTTCTTC. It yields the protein CASSPVAGGLDEQFF.

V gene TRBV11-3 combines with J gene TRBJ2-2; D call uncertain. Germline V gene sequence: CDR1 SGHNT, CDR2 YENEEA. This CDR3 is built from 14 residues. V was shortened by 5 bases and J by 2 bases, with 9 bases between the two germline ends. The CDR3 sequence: CASSPSLNTGELFF. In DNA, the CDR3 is TGTGCCAGCAGCCCCTCCTTAAACACCGGGGAGCTGTTTTTT.

The CDR3 spells CASNRESDQPQHF. The DNA of the CDR3 is TGTGCCAGCAACAGGGAGAGCGATCAGCCCCAGCATTTT. The chain employs TRBV2 and TRBJ1-5; a possible D gene is TRBD1 (6 bases). With 7 bases removed from V and 5 bases from J, the gap between germline ends came to 12 bases. The germline V gene has CDR1 SNHLY and CDR2 FYNNEI. This CDR3 comprises 13 residues.

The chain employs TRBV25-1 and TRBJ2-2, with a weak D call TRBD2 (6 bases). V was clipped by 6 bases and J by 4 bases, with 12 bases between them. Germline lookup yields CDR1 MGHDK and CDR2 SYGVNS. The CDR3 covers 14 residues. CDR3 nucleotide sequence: TGTGCCAGCAGAGTTGGGGGGATCACCGGGGAGCTGTTTTTT. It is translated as CASRVGGITGELFF.

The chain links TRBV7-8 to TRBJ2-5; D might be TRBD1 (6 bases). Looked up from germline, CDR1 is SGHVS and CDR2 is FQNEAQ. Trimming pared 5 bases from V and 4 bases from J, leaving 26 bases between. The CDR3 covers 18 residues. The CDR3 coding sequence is TGTGCCAGCAGCCTTACCCTTGGGGGCCCCGGACTGGTAGAGACCCAGTACTTC. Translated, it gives CASSLTLGGPGLVETQYF.

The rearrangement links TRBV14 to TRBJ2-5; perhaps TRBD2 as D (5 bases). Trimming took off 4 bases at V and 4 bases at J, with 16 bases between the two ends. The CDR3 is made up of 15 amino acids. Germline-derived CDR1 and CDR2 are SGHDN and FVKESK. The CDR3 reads CASSPLERAGETQYF. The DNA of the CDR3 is TGTGCCAGCAGCCCCCTTGAGAGGGCAGGAGAGACCCAGTACTTC.

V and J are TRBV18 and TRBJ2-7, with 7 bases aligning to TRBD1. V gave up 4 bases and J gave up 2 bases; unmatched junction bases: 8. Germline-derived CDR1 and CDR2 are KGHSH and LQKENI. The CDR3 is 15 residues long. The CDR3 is CASSLQGEPAYEQYF. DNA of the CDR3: TGTGCCAGCTCACTGCAGGGGGAACCGGCCTACGAGCAGTACTTC. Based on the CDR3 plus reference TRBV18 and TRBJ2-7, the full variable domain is NAGVMQNPRHLVRRRGQEARLRCSPMKGHSHVYWYRQLPEEGLKFMVYLQKENIIDESGMPKERFSAEFPKEGPSILRIQQVVRGDSAAYFCASSLQGEPAYEQYFGPGTRLTVT.

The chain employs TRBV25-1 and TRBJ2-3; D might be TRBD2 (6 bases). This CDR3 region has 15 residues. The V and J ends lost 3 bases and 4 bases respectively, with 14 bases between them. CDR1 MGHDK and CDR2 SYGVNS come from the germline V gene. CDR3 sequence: CASSDRDSRADTQYF. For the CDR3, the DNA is TGTGCCAGCAGTGACCGGGACTCCCGGGCAGATACGCAGTATTTT.

CDR3 DNA: TGTGCCAGCAGCCACCGGGCAGCGGCGAAACAAGAGACCCAGTACTTC. This encodes CASSHRAAAKQETQYF. The chain carries TRBV5-4 and TRBJ2-5; D is possibly TRBD2 (5 bases). Trimming stripped 4 bases from V and 2 bases from J, with 18 bases between. The CDR3 has 16 residues. CDR1 SGHNT and CDR2 YYREEE come from the germline V gene (reference sequence). Based on the CDR3 plus reference TRBV5-4 and TRBJ2-5, the full variable domain is ETGVTQSPTHLIKTRGQQVTLRCSSQSGHNTVSWYQQALGQGPQFIFQYYREEENGRGNFPPRFSGLQFPNYSSELNVNALELDDSALYLCASSHRAAAKQETQYFGPGTRLLVL.